These 18 T cell receptor beta chains share one sample of origin, sequenced in a study of identical twins (dated by TCRdb to the mid-2010s). The receptor library was made with 5' RACE. TCRdb names Illumina HiSeq 2000 as the instrument used. TCRdb took the public reads, trimmed them with fastp at Q25, ran MiXCR for clone calling and kept in-frame beta chains. Rows are unified per CDR3 protein, each entry keeping the most common DNA and genes. The sample table records a few hundred thousand distinct CDR3 sequences; 13% to 15% of these occur just once. The ten largest clones add up to 0.35% to 0.45% of the sample. In addition, the sample was reused for a study of yellow fever vaccine responses in identical twins.

Sequenced: CD4+ T cells sorted from blood. The receptors stem from a woman between 18 and 30 years old in good health.

The table lists this clonotype with many counts. The CDR3 nucleotides read TGTGCCAGCAGCCGTGGACAGGGACTGAGGACTGAAGCTTTCTTT. Protein product: CASSRGQGLRTEAFF. The V and J genes are TRBV7-6 and TRBJ1-1; the match to TRBD1 covers 8 bases. CDR3 length: 15 residues. CDR1 is SGHVS, CDR2 FNYEAQ, per germline. V dropped 5 bases and J dropped 5; count of bases not matched to a gene: 10.

This clonotype has ten or more counts. The chain links TRBV5-6 to TRBJ1-2, with a tentative D call TRBD1 (5 bases). Germline V gives CDR1 SGHDT, CDR2 YYEEEE. The CDR3 is made up of 16 amino acids. Between the trimmed V and J ends, which lost 3 bases and 1 base, there was a span of 16 bases. CDR3 amino acids: CASSSRGPEFNYGYTF. For the CDR3, the DNA is TGTGCCAGCAGCTCGAGGGGACCCGAATTTAACTATGGCTACACCTTC.

V gene TRBV10-3 combines with J gene TRBJ2-7; D may be TRBD1 (7 bases). There are 14 residues in the CDR3. From germline, CDR1 is ENHRY and CDR2 SYGVKD. V was pared by 4 bases and J by 4 bases, with 14 bases between. The chain's CDR3 is CAISADQGGYEQYF. CDR3 nucleotide sequence: TGTGCCATCAGTGCAGACCAGGGGGGATACGAGCAGTACTTC.

This clonotype has only a few counts. One junction end does not reproduce the germline sequence, and a read error may be involved. This chain links TRBV20-1 with TRBJ2-1; perhaps TRBD1 as D (6 bases). CDR3 length: 17 amino acids. Per germline, CDR1 DFQATT and CDR2 SNEGSKA (reference sequence). The chain's CDR3 is CCARDKGPYRAYNEQFF. CDR3 nucleotides: TGCTGTGCTAGAGATAAGGGCCCCTACAGGGCCTACAATGAGCAGTTCTTC.

This clonotype was counted ten times or more. The rearrangement joins TRBV5-1 to TRBJ2-5; D not certain. V gave up 6 bases and J gave up 2 bases, with 8 bases separating them. The CDR3 consists of 12 residues. Germline lookup yields CDR1 SGHRS and CDR2 YFSETQ. The CDR3 loop reads CASKTPQETQYF. The CDR3 coding sequence is TGCGCCAGCAAGACACCTCAAGAGACCCAGTACTTC.

The chain employs TRBV12-3 or TRBV12-4 and TRBJ2-2; D may match TRBD1 or TRBD2 (5 bases each). This CDR3 has 16 residues. V was cut by 0 bases and J by 1 base, with 9 bases left in between. The CDR3 reads CASSLALGVNTGELFF. For the CDR3, the DNA is TGTGCCAGCAGTTTAGCGCTGGGGGTGAACACCGGGGAGCTGTTTTTT.

This chain connects TRBV7-8 to TRBJ2-1; 13 bases align to TRBD2. This CDR3 has 15 residues. Trimming cost V 5 bases and J 8 bases; bases outside gene matches: 6. Germline loops: CDR1 SGHVS, CDR2 FQNEAQ. In nucleotides, the CDR3 is TGTGCCAGCAGCCCACTAGCGGGAGGGCCGTATGAGCAGTTCTTC. Its translation is CASSPLAGGPYEQFF.

The genes are TRBV6-1 and TRBJ1-4; TRBD1 matches 8 bases. From germline, CDR1 is MNHNS and CDR2 SASEGT. The trim removed 6 bases at V and 6 bases at J, leaving 12 bases unmatched. This CDR3 comprises 16 residues. CDR3 bases: TGTGCCAGCAGCAGTACCAGGACAGGGAAGGATGAAAAACTGTTTTTT. It is translated as CASSSTRTGKDEKLFF.

A few counts support this clonotype. The chain employs TRBV5-1 and TRBJ2-7; D uncertain. This CDR3 has 14 residues. Looked up from germline, CDR1 is SGHRS and CDR2 is YFSETQ. Trimming left V 4 bases short and J 0 bases short, with 11 bases between. The CDR3 protein is CASSPGSTSYEQYF. In nucleotides, the CDR3 is TGCGCCAGCAGCCCCGGAAGCACCTCCTACGAGCAGTACTTC.

There are a few counts of this clonotype. V is TRBV7-9 and J is TRBJ2-1, with TRBD1 matching over 7 bases. The ends lost 1 base at V and 8 bases at J; junction bases unmatched: 5. Germline V lookup: CDR1 SEHNR, CDR2 FQNEAQ (reference sequence). This CDR3 contains 14 residues. The CDR3 bases are TGTGCCAGCAGCTTAGGACAGGGATCCCATGAGCAGTTCTTC. Translation gives CASSLGQGSHEQFF.

The chain combines TRBV5-1 with TRBJ2-3; D is ambiguous. CDR1 and CDR2 from the germline V gene are SGHRS and YFSETQ. The CDR3 sequence is 16 residues long. V was shortened by 4 bases and J by 0 bases, with 15 bases between the two germline ends. DNA for the CDR3: TGCGCCAGCAGCCTAACAGCCGCCCTAAGCACAGATACGCAGTATTTT. Translated: CASSLTAALSTDTQYF.

The chain carries TRBV15 and TRBJ2-5; tentatively, D is TRBD1 or TRBD2 (5 bases each). In germline, CDR1 is LNHNV, CDR2 YYDKDF (reference sequence). The CDR3 covers 15 residues. Trimming cost V 1 base and J 4 bases, with 13 bases left between them. The CDR3 DNA follows: TGTGCCACCAGCAGAGTTGGGGGTTTGGGAGAGACCCAGTACTTC. As protein: CATSRVGGLGETQYF.

V and J are TRBV20-1 and TRBJ2-5, with TRBD2 as a possible D gene (7 bases). CDR3 length: 15 amino acids. Germline V gene lookup returns CDR1 DFQATT and CDR2 SNEGSKA (reference sequence). Trimming left V 0 bases short and J 5 bases short, with 16 bases between. The CDR3, as DNA: TGCAGTGCTAGAGAGGGGGGGGGCGCTCGGGAGACCCAGTACTTC. Its protein product is CSAREGGGARETQYF.

The chain links TRBV6-5 to TRBJ1-1; no firm D call. V dropped 0 bases and J dropped 0 bases, with 8 bases sitting between them. CDR1 is MNHEY, CDR2 SVGAGI, per germline. CDR3 length: 15 residues. CDR3 loop: CASSYSGGMNTEAFF. The CDR3 DNA reads as TGTGCCAGCAGTTACTCGGGAGGGATGAACACTGAAGCTTTCTTT.

The genes are TRBV28 and TRBJ2-1, with D possibly TRBD2 on 6 matching bases. V gave up 3 bases and J gave up 0 bases, with 15 bases separating them. This CDR3 spans 17 amino acids. The V gene's germline CDR1 is MDHEN and CDR2 SYDVKM. CDR3 sequence: CASSFRLAGTSYNEQFF. In nucleotides, the CDR3 is TGTGCCAGCAGTTTCAGGCTGGCGGGGACCTCCTACAATGAGCAGTTCTTC.

This clonotype was seen only a few times. The chain combines TRBV28 with TRBJ2-4, with D possibly matching TRBD2 (6 bases). Trimming pared 3 bases from V and 6 bases from J, leaving 12 bases between. CDR3 length: 14 amino acids. The V gene's germline CDR1 is MDHEN and CDR2 SYDVKM. The CDR3 DNA is TGTGCCAGCAGTTTTTCGGGGGTGGGAAACATTCAGTACTTC. This gives the protein CASSFSGVGNIQYF.

The J gene is TRBJ2-7, the V gene TRBV5-1; D might be TRBD1 (6 bases). The CDR3 loop spans 15 amino acids. Trimming removed 0 bases at V and 3 bases at J, with 13 bases between. Germline V gene data show CDR1 as SGHRS and CDR2 as YFSETQ. CDR3 coding DNA: TGCGCCAGCAGCTTGGAGGTATTACAGGGCTACGAGCAGTACTTC. As protein: CASSLEVLQGYEQYF.

V gene TRBV18 combines with J gene TRBJ2-7, with 12 bases lining up with TRBD2. CDR1 and CDR2 from the germline V gene are KGHSH and LQKENI. There are 17 residues in the CDR3. The trim removed 0 bases at V and 1 base at J, leaving 4 bases unmatched. This CDR3 reads CASSPPTGLAGSYEQYF. DNA for the CDR3: TGTGCCAGCTCACCACCTACGGGACTAGCGGGTTCCTACGAGCAGTACTTC.